This T cell receptor beta chain comes out of a study of identical twins. The germline V gene encodes CDR1 SGHRS and CDR2 YFSETQ. V was pared by 1 base and J by 4 bases, with 17 bases between. The CDR3 is 16 amino acids. Only healthy Caucasians were included as donors. For this clonotype: Antigen: not known.

MiXCR was run by TCRdb on the 5' RACE reads, yielding one entry per CDR3 protein. This sample has just under 650,000 distinct CDR3 sequences, with around 7.5% found just once. Overall study results and limits: Zero-insertion analyses could be partly confounded by invariant MAIT and iNKT cells.

In addition, the sample was reused for a study of yellow fever vaccine responses in identical twins.

Sequenced input: PBMCs. The TCR sequence derives from a woman aged 18-30 years in good health. The V call is TRBV5-1, the J call TRBJ1-2; no firm D call. CDR3: CASSLSGFEGSYGYTF. DNA for the CDR3: TGCGCCAGCAGCTTGTCGGGATTCGAAGGAAGCTATGGCTACACCTTC. Full variable domain (rest looked up from reference TRBV5-1 and TRBJ1-2): KAGVTQTPRYLIKTRGQQVTLSCSPISGHRSVSWYQQTPGQGLQFLFEYFSETQRNKGNFPGRFSGRQFSNSRSEMNVSTLELGDSALYLCASSLSGFEGSYGYTFGSGTRLTVV.